This T cell receptor (beta chain) is drawn from a study of blood T cell repertoires in COVID-19. Generated by immunoSEQ multiplex PCR, the TCRdb table keeps only in-frame clones and is missing some. The data hold a few hundred thousand clones, with about 90% observed a single time. Germline CDR1 is LNHNV and CDR2 is YYDKDF (reference sequence). The CDR3 has 14 residues. V trimming: 5 bases; J trimming: 2 bases; junction bases outside the gene matches: 5. The sequenced sample consisted of PBMCs or T cells enriched from blood (not recorded which). V is TRBV15 and J is TRBJ2-5; the match to TRBD2 covers 7 bases. The sequence came from a man aged 25-45 years who had recovered from COVID-19. The CDR3 sequence: CATSPPGLQETQYF. CDR3 DNA sequence: TGTGCCACCAGCCCGCCGGGACTACAAGAGACCCAGTACTTC.